One TCR beta chain is described in this entry. Its antigen is unidentified. These data are taken from a study of STAT5B mutations in CD4+ large granular lymphocyte leukemia. Study results and limitations: Main leukemic clonotypes were patient-specific, but roughly 26% appeared at low frequency elsewhere.

This table comes from immunoSEQ multiplex PCR, and its TCRdb copy is limited to in-frame clones, with some not included. The sample contains fewer than 50,000 clones, roughly 84% of which appear only once. What was sequenced was CD4+ T cells from blood buffy coats. The clonotype originates from a human donor in good health.

The chain's CDR3 is CATTLKGNTIYF. In nucleotides, the CDR3 is TGTGCCACGACTCTAAAGGGAAACACCATATATTTT. The genes are TRBV28 and TRBJ1-3; D uncertain. The germline gives CDR1 MDHEN, CDR2 SYDVKM. This CDR3 region has 12 residues. The V gene lost 10 bases and the J gene lost 4 bases, with 11 bases spanning the gap.